This entry is about one T cell receptor beta chain. Its cognate antigen has yet to be identified. No much larger clonotype is one base removed from it; base qualities were not supplied. Separate from the roughly 650-subject first cohort, the validation cohort of 90 to 150 subjects was the group to which the donors belonged. Including the terminal cysteine and phenylalanine, the CDR3 comprises 14 residues. Only the CDR3 part of the read is kept: 42 bases, read in frame from the first base. According to the germline V gene, CDR1 reads MGHDK and CDR2 reads SYGVNS. The V end gives up 3 bases and the J end 0 bases, leaving 1 base in the junction not matched to a gene. This entry is derived from a study of cytomegalovirus exposure and HLA in healthy donors (dated 2017 in TCRdb). About the study as a whole: The roughly 650 repertoires of the first cohort and the 95 to 150 validation repertoires were produced on the same platform, according to a later analysis. The study was designed to test whether signatures of past pathogen exposure could be identified by cataloging public T cell receptors. In addition to the first cohort of around 670 subjects, a separate validation cohort of around 110 different subjects was used. High-throughput TCR immunosequencing, statistical association of individual TCRs with disease status, and machine learning were combined to predict cytomegalovirus infection status. Beyond this particular receptor, the publication reports: Subsequent analysis determined that TCRs grouped into clusters in the first cohort also showed a tendency toward co-occurrence across the 90 to 150 validation repertoires, and approximately 94% of cluster scores exceeded 0. A later analysis had no HLA typing for the validation cohort, so co-occurrence there was scored across all 130 or so repertoires. The study gave a list of around 170 TCR beta chains associated with cytomegalovirus. The classifier was reported to diagnose cytomegalovirus status with high specificity and sensitivity in both the original cohort and the validation cohort. According to the authors, the approach could potentially be generalized to other disease states and immunological phenotypes. Most TCR sequences were seen in very few donors, while some public TCRs were found in many individuals. In vitro tests confirmed that three of the cytomegalovirus-associated TCR beta chains recognize cytomegalovirus antigens.

Library creation used the immunoSEQ multiplex PCR assay. The published analysis was carried out like this. A statistical classification framework was developed to diagnose cytomegalovirus status using the catalog of TCR beta chain sequences. TCRdb mirrors the immuneACCESS table, restricted to in-frame sequences. Some clones are absent from its copies; in checked studies, under half trace to an unresolved V gene, and the reason for the others is unknown. V and J calls and clone size are copied from that table; D and trimming were computed from the DNA. For this sample there are 350,000 or so clones; roughly 85% appear just once. The leading ten clones occupy about 0.8% of the sample.

The sample taken for sequencing was PBMCs. This TCR was recovered from a young woman in good health and CMV-seronegative. The chain is assembled from TRBV25-1 and TRBJ2-7; 8 of the junction bases match TRBD1. The sequence in DNA is TGTGCCAGCAGTGACAGGGGGCCCTCCTACGAGCAGTACTTC. The encoded protein is CASSDRGPSYEQYF.